The 31 T cell receptor beta chains reported below all come from one sample, sequenced in a study of prognosis after radiotherapy for stage I lung cancer (dated by TCRdb to the early 2020s). TCRdb shows the sequencer as Illumina HiSeq 3000. Two rounds of multiplex PCR were performed to amplify the TCR beta CDR3 region from genomic DNA. In the first PCR round, primers specific to each TRBV and TRBJ gene were used, and the primer sequences were filed in Chinese patent CN105087789A. TCRdb applied fastp at Q25 and MiXCR to the public reads, then kept only in-frame beta chains. Rows matching on CDR3 protein sequence are summarized as one entry with the most common DNA and genes. The sample profile shows 59,000 or so distinct CDR3 sequences; less than 30% of them were found once. Under 10% of the sample goes to the ten largest clones. Sequenced material: PBMCs, taken before or after stereotactic body radiation therapy (not recorded which). All receptors derive from a donor of 50 years or more with non-small cell lung cancer.

The table lists this clonotype with many counts. The chain links TRBV5-4 to TRBJ1-6, with D uncertain. The CDR3 length is 17 residues. V was trimmed by 0 bases and J by 9 bases, leaving 19 bases between them. Germline loops: CDR1 SGHNT, CDR2 YYREEE (reference sequence). The CDR3 nucleotides read TGTGCCAGCAGCTTGGGGGAATCGCGCTTCGGTGGTTCACCCCTCCACTTT. As protein: CASSLGESRFGGSPLHF.

The chain has TRBV9 and TRBJ2-1, with TRBD2 as a possible D gene (5 bases). Trimming removed 1 base from V and 7 bases from J, with 18 bases in between. The germline V gene has CDR1 SGDLS and CDR2 YYNGEE. CDR3 size: 16 residues. CDR3 amino acids: CASSVSPKLEPNEQFF. CDR3 nucleotides: TGTGCCAGCAGCGTATCCCCTAAACTAGAACCGAATGAGCAGTTCTTC.

In this sample, this clonotype turned up many times. This chain links TRBV7-3 with TRBJ2-5; TRBD2 might be the D (5 bases). This CDR3 spans 13 amino acids. CDR1 and CDR2 (germline): SGHTA, FQGTGA. Trimming pared 5 bases from V and 3 bases from J, leaving 10 bases between. The CDR3 DNA reads TGTGCCAGCAGCCGAGGGTCTGAAGAGACCCAGTACTTC. Amino acid sequence: CASSRGSEETQYF.

About this clonotype: A much larger clone differs by one base, so this may be a read error. This chain connects TRBV6-2 or TRBV6-3 to TRBJ2-5; D not certain. The CDR3 is 15 amino acids. Germline V gene data show CDR1 as MNHEY and CDR2 as SVGEGT. CDR3 nucleotide sequence: TGTGCCAGCAGATCCCCAGTTGGGGTTAGTGAGACCAAGTACTTC. Residues: CASRSPVGVSETKYF.

This clonotype was detected ten times or more. DNA of the CDR3: TGCGCCAGCAGCCAAGAACTTAGTACAACTAATGAAAAACTGTTTTTT. It is translated as CASSQELSTTNEKLFF. The chain recombines TRBV4-1 with TRBJ1-4, with D unclear. Trimming cost V 0 bases and J 0 bases, with 8 bases left between them. Germline CDR1 reads MGHRA; CDR2 reads YSYEKL. The CDR3 is made up of 16 amino acids.

This clonotype was seen repeatedly, ten times or more. The V call is TRBV20-1, the J call TRBJ1-6; TRBD1 matches at 7 bases. CDR3 length: 14 residues. The germline gives CDR1 DFQATT, CDR2 SNEGSKA (reference sequence). Trimming removed 1 base from V and 10 bases from J; junction bases left unmatched: 7. The CDR3 nucleotides read TGCAGTGCTAGAGTACAGGGGTTTGGGTCACCCCTCCACTTT. This codes for CSARVQGFGSPLHF.

This clonotype was counted many times. The chain is built from TRBV11-2 and TRBJ2-5; TRBD2 matches 10 bases. J lost 5 bases, V lost 2 bases, and 5 bases had no gene match. The length of the CDR3 is 15 residues. Germline V gene lookup returns CDR1 SGHAT and CDR2 FQNNGV. DNA of the CDR3: TGTGCCAGCAGCTTACCTAGCGGGGGTAGGGAGACCCAGTACTTC. It codes for CASSLPSGGRETQYF.

This clonotype showed up many times. The chain carries TRBV10-3 and TRBJ1-5; D remains ambiguous. The germline V and J ends were trimmed by 0 bases and 9 bases, with 6 bases remaining between them. CDR3 length equals 12 residues. CDR1 is ENHRY and CDR2 is SYGVKD in the germline V gene. The CDR3 spells CAISESWGPQHF. In nucleotides, the CDR3 is TGTGCCATCAGTGAGTCCTGGGGGCCCCAGCATTTT.

The sample holds many counts of this clonotype. Written as DNA, the CDR3 is TGCGCCAGCAGCTTGGTAGGGAGAGAGCAGTACTTC. Translating gives CASSLVGREQYF. The rearrangement uses TRBV5-1 and TRBJ2-7, with D tentatively TRBD2 (5 bases). The V end lost 0 bases, the J end lost 7 bases, and 8 bases lay between the germline ends. The CDR3 loop spans 12 amino acids. From germline, CDR1 is SGHRS and CDR2 YFSETQ.

This clonotype was recorded many times. V gene TRBV5-6 combines with J gene TRBJ2-7; TRBD1 might be the D (5 bases). The V end was cut by 3 bases, the J end by 0 bases, with 13 bases between. Germline V gives CDR1 SGHDT, CDR2 YYEEEE. This CDR3 contains 15 residues. CDR3 in amino acids: CASSWGPQSSYEQYF. The DNA for the CDR3 is TGTGCCAGCAGCTGGGGCCCTCAGAGCTCCTACGAGCAGTACTTC.

In regard to this clonotype: A read error is possible here, since a much larger clone lies one base away. This chain uses TRBV5-1 with TRBJ1-3; 7 bases align to TRBD1. CDR1 is SGHRS and CDR2 is YFSETQ in the germline V gene. J lost 7 bases, V lost 4 bases, and 8 bases had no gene match. The CDR3 sequence is 14 residues long. This CDR3 reads CASSEDRLRNTIYF. CDR3 DNA: TGCGCCAGCAGCGAGGACAGGTTGAGGAACACCATATATTTT.

This clonotype showed up many times. The chain carries TRBV7-6 and TRBJ1-6; no reliable D call. This CDR3 is 14 amino acids long. Trimming cost V 1 base and J 5 bases, with 6 bases left between them. Germline V CDR1 and CDR2: SGHVS, FNYEAQ. The CDR3 region is CASSLGTDNSPLHF. CDR3 nucleotide sequence: TGTGCCAGCAGCTTAGGGACCGATAATTCACCCCTCCACTTT.

This clonotype was counted ten times or more. The rearrangement links TRBV29-1 to TRBJ2-1; possible D gene TRBD2, 6 bases. This CDR3 comprises 14 residues. The V gene's germline CDR1 is SQVTM and CDR2 ANQGSEA. The germline V and J ends were trimmed by 5 bases and 0 bases, with 11 bases remaining between them. The CDR3, as DNA: TGCAGCGTTAGGGGCGGGGACTCCTACAATGAGCAGTTCTTC. It yields the protein CSVRGGDSYNEQFF.

The sample holds many counts of this clonotype. The chain is built from TRBV12-3 or TRBV12-4 and TRBJ2-5; tentative D call: TRBD1 (5 bases). V was cut by 2 bases and J by 1 base, with 8 bases left in between. The CDR3 length is 14 residues. CDR3 protein: CASSLRGFQETQYF. DNA of the CDR3: TGTGCCAGCAGTTTAAGGGGATTCCAAGAGACCCAGTACTTC.

The gene calls are TRBV10-3 and TRBJ2-3, with 10 bases that match TRBD1. With V trimmed by 7 bases and J by 2 bases, 3 bases remained unmatched. The V gene's germline CDR1 is ENHRY and CDR2 SYGVKD. The CDR3 sequence is 14 residues long. Here the CDR3 reads CAIIGQGVTDTQYF. The CDR3 nucleotides read TGTGCCATCATTGGACAGGGGGTCACAGATACGCAGTATTTT.

This clonotype was recorded at least ten times. V gene TRBV28 combines with J gene TRBJ2-2; D not certain. The ends were cut back, 4 bases at V and 2 bases at J, with 11 bases in the middle. Germline CDR1 reads MDHEN; CDR2 reads SYDVKM. The CDR3 is made up of 15 amino acids. As DNA, the CDR3 is TGTGCCAGCAGTTCTCCCGCAGGCAACACCGGGGAGCTGTTTTTT. Translating gives CASSSPAGNTGELFF.

V usage is TRBV24-1 and J usage is TRBJ2-1; D is perhaps TRBD1 (6 bases). Germline V lookup: CDR1 KGHDR, CDR2 SFDVKD. The germline V and J ends were trimmed by 4 bases and 2 bases, with 17 bases remaining between them. The CDR3 runs 17 residues. The CDR3 reads CATSDPGRGYTYNEQFF. The CDR3 DNA follows: TGTGCCACCAGTGACCCCGGAAGGGGGTACACCTACAATGAGCAGTTCTTC.

This clonotype was recorded a few times. The chain has TRBV7-9 and TRBJ2-4, with a possible D match to TRBD2 (6 bases). Trimming removed 5 bases at V and 1 base at J, with 15 bases between. The CDR3 covers 16 residues. Germline-derived CDR1 and CDR2 are SEHNR and FQNEAQ (reference sequence). The CDR3, as DNA: TGTGCCAGCAGCGTCGAGATGGGACTCGCCAAAAACATTCAGTACTTC. Its protein is CASSVEMGLAKNIQYF.

This clonotype was found many times. The J gene is TRBJ2-7, the V gene TRBV5-5; D perhaps matches TRBD1 (6 bases). The CDR3 extends over 13 amino acids. Trimming took off 4 bases at V and 4 bases at J, with 12 bases between the two ends. Germline assignment: CDR1 SGHKS and CDR2 YYEKEE (reference sequence). The chain's CDR3 is CASSTGQLYEQYF. The CDR3 nucleotides read TGTGCCAGCAGCACGGGACAATTGTACGAGCAGTACTTC. Complete variable domain (other parts from reference TRBV5-5 and TRBJ2-7): DAGVTQSPTHLIKTRGQQVTLRCSPISGHKSVSWYQQVLGQGPQFIFQYYEKEERGRGNFPDRFSARQFPNYSSELNVNALLLGDSALYLCASSTGQLYEQYFGPGTRLTVT.

This clonotype was recorded many times. The chain recombines TRBV4-2 with TRBJ2-1; D is uncertain. Germline assignment: CDR1 LGHNA and CDR2 YNFKEQ. Trimming stripped 5 bases from V and 7 bases from J, with 18 bases between. The CDR3 extends over 15 amino acids. The CDR3 is CASSKAGQRENEQFF. Written as DNA, the CDR3 is TGTGCCAGCAGCAAAGCCGGGCAGCGCGAGAATGAGCAGTTCTTC.

On this clonotype: One junction end disagrees with the germline gene, perhaps due to a read error. This chain uses TRBV6-5 with TRBJ2-7; possible D gene TRBD1, 6 bases. The CDR3 is 17 residues long. Germline V gene lookup returns CDR1 MNHEY and CDR2 SVGAGI. In DNA form, the CDR3 reads TGTACCAGCAGTTACGGGACACTATCGACGACCTCCTACGAGCAGTACTTC. Translation: CTSSYGTLSTTSYEQYF.

This clonotype was seen ten or more times. The V call is TRBV9, the J call TRBJ2-3, with D uncertain. This CDR3 is 12 amino acids long. Germline V CDR1 and CDR2: SGDLS, YYNGEE. V lost 3 bases and J lost 6, with 8 bases in between. CDR3 sequence: CASSAELDTQYF. The CDR3 coding sequence is TGTGCCAGCAGCGCCGAGTTGGATACGCAGTATTTT.

This clonotype was seen at least ten times. The chain couples TRBV7-2 to TRBJ2-1, with D perhaps matching TRBD1 (6 bases). CDR3 length: 14 amino acids. Trimming left V 2 bases short and J 12 bases short, with 17 bases between. The germline V gene has CDR1 SGHTA and CDR2 FQGNSA. CDR3 region: CASSLTTGGGPQFF. Written as DNA, the CDR3 is TGTGCCAGCAGCTTAACGACAGGTGGGGGTCCGCAGTTCTTC.

At least ten counts were recorded for this clonotype. This chain connects TRBV5-1 to TRBJ2-1; D might be TRBD1 (6 bases). The V gene lost 3 bases and the J gene lost 7 bases, with 11 bases spanning the gap. Germline CDR1 is SGHRS and CDR2 is YFSETQ. The CDR3 loop spans 13 amino acids. CDR3 loop: CASSSQGGNEQFF. The CDR3 nucleotides are TGCGCCAGCAGCTCACAGGGCGGAAATGAGCAGTTCTTC.

There are many counts of this clonotype. V gene TRBV18 combines with J gene TRBJ1-3; no firm D call. The CDR3 has 15 residues. Germline V lookup: CDR1 KGHSH, CDR2 LQKENI. Trimming cost V 4 bases and J 0 bases, with 10 bases left between them. For the CDR3, the DNA is TGTGCCAGCTCACTTGACCACTTCTCTGGAAACACCATATATTTT. Protein: CASSLDHFSGNTIYF.

This clonotype has just a few counts. The gene calls are TRBV18 and TRBJ1-5, with TRBD1 matching 7 bases. The V gene's germline CDR1 is KGHSH and CDR2 LQKENI. This CDR3 has 14 amino acids. Trimming cost V 2 bases and J 4 bases; bases outside gene matches: 2. The CDR3, as DNA: TGTGCCAGCTCACCAGGACAGGCAAATCAGCCCCAGCATTTT. Its translation is CASSPGQANQPQHF.

This rearrangement joins TRBV6-5 to TRBJ2-7; D possibly corresponds to TRBD2 (6 bases). V gave up 7 bases and J gave up 4 bases, with 11 bases separating them. Per the germline V gene, CDR1 is MNHEY and CDR2 is SVGAGI. CDR3 size: 12 residues. CDR3 DNA sequence: TGTGCCAGCATTGTTAGCGGTTACGAGCAGTACTTC. Protein sequence: CASIVSGYEQYF.

As for this clonotype: Mismatch with germline at one junction end may stem from a read error. The V call is TRBV2, the J call TRBJ1-5; no clear D gene. Germline V CDR1 and CDR2: SNHLY, FYNNEI. The CDR3 length is 14 residues. The CDR3 DNA sequence: TGTGCCAGCAGTGGGTTGGCAGGCAATCATCCCCAGCATTTT. Translation: CASSGLAGNHPQHF. The full variable domain, rest sourced from reference TRBV2 and TRBJ1-5, is EPEVTQTPSHQVTQMGQEVILRCVPISNHLYFYWYRQILGQKVEFLVSFYNNEISEKSEIFDDQFSVERPDGSNFTLKIRSTKLEDSAMYFCASSGLAGNHPQHFGDGTRLSIL.

In its sample, this clonotype was seen many times. The chain employs TRBV19 and TRBJ1-5, with D unresolved. Trimming stripped 3 bases from V and 6 bases from J, with 12 bases between. The germline gives CDR1 LNHDA, CDR2 SQIVND (reference sequence). The CDR3 is made up of 14 amino acids. CDR3 amino acids: CASSIGQTPQPQHF. DNA for the CDR3: TGTGCCAGTAGTATCGGGCAGACCCCTCAGCCCCAGCATTTT.

This clonotype has just one count. A read error may explain this, as a much larger clone is one base away. The chain carries TRBV29-1 and TRBJ2-1, with a possible D match to TRBD2 (6 bases). The length of the CDR3 is 14 residues. The V and J ends lost 7 bases and 2 bases respectively, with 15 bases between them. The V gene's germline CDR1 is SQVTM and CDR2 ANQGSEA. The chain's CDR3 is CSDSGRGPYNEQFF. The CDR3 nucleotides are TGCAGCGATTCCGGGAGAGGGCCCTACAATGAGCAGTTCTTC.

Details on this clonotype: With only one base between it and a far larger clone, this is likely a read error. The V and J genes are TRBV6-5 and TRBJ1-6; a possible D gene is TRBD1 (5 bases). CDR3 length equals 13 residues. The V gene's germline CDR1 is MNHEY and CDR2 SVGAGI. CDR3 amino acids: CVSFQGPGSPLHF. The DNA for the CDR3 is TGTGTCAGCTTTCAGGGTCCAGGTTCACCCCTCCACTTT.